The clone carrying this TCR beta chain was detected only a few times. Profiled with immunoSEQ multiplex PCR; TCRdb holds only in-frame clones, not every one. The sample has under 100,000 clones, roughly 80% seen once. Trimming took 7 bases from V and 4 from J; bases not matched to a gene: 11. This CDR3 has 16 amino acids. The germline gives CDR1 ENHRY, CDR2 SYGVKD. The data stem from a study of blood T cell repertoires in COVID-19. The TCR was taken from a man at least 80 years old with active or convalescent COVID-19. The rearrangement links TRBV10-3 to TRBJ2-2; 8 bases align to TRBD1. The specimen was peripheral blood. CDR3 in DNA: TGTGCCATCACCGGCCATGGGACAGGCCCCACCGGGGAGCTGTTTTTT. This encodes CAITGHGTGPTGELFF.